Presented here are 24 T cell receptor beta chains from one specimen sequenced in a study of post-analysis software for immune sequencing data. TCR beta cDNA libraries included unique molecular identifiers. TCRdb ran MiXCR on the PCR reads and lists one entry per CDR3 protein. The repertoire holds 700,000 to 800,000 distinct CDR3 sequences, 25% to 30% seen once, with around 0.55% in the top ten. These receptors' targets are unknown. General study results and limits: Included in a set of roughly 5 TRBV segments more frequent in patients than controls were TRBV5-6, TRBV5-1 and TRBV20-1.

The sequencing input was blood. These receptors originate from a girl aged 10-17 years with multiple sclerosis.

This clonotype was seen a few times. The chain employs TRBV5-6 and TRBJ2-5, with D perhaps being TRBD1 or TRBD2 (5 bases each). Looked up from germline, CDR1 is SGHDT and CDR2 is YYEEEE. V was cut by 4 bases and J by 4 bases, with 17 bases left in between. There are 15 residues in the CDR3. Here the CDR3 DNA reads TGTGCCAGCAGCGCCCGGGCCCTTGGGGGAGAGACCCAGTACTTC. It specifies CASSARALGGETQYF.

This clonotype was counted only a few times. This chain links TRBV29-1 with TRBJ2-7; the match to TRBD1 covers 8 bases. Looked up from germline, CDR1 is SQVTM and CDR2 is ANQGSEA. The V and J ends lost 4 bases and 5 bases, in that order; junction bases with no gene match: 4. This CDR3 region has 12 residues. The CDR3 is CSVGADRDEQYF. The CDR3 bases are TGCAGCGTTGGCGCGGACAGGGACGAGCAGTACTTC.

V and J are TRBV4-1 and TRBJ2-5, with 9 bases matching TRBD1. The CDR3 contains 15 residues. Germline lookup yields CDR1 MGHRA and CDR2 YSYEKL. J lost 2 bases, V lost 1 base, and 2 bases had no gene match. For the CDR3, the DNA is TGCGCCAGCAGCCAAGCCGGGACAGGGCAAGAGACCCAGTACTTC. Protein product: CASSQAGTGQETQYF.

A few counts support this clonotype. The CDR3 reads CASSLDLRTDTQYF. In DNA form, the CDR3 reads TGTGCCAGCAGTTTAGACTTACGCACAGATACGCAGTATTTT. The chain is built from TRBV12-3 or TRBV12-4 and TRBJ2-3, with no clear D. This CDR3 has 14 amino acids. V lost 1 base and J 1 base, leaving 6 bases between the germline ends.

This clonotype was observed a handful of times. The chain carries TRBV20-1 and TRBJ2-7; D might be TRBD1 (5 bases). The CDR3 loop spans 16 amino acids. V dropped 0 bases and J dropped 2 bases, with 17 bases sitting between them. Per the germline V gene, CDR1 is DFQATT and CDR2 is SNEGSKA (reference sequence). The CDR3 here is CSARDPVEGVPYEQYF. The CDR3 bases are TGCAGTGCTAGAGATCCCGTAGAAGGGGTCCCCTACGAGCAGTACTTC.

The V gene is TRBV4-3, the J gene TRBJ2-3; a weak D match, TRBD2 (6 bases). Germline V CDR1 and CDR2: LGHNA, YSLEER. The germline V and J ends were trimmed by 5 bases and 6 bases, with 18 bases remaining between them. The CDR3 spans 15 residues. Written as DNA, the CDR3 is TGCGCCAGCAGCTTATTCGCGGGGCTAGGGGATACGCAGTATTTT. Protein: CASSLFAGLGDTQYF.

This clonotype was picked up a small number of times. The V call is TRBV29-1, the J call TRBJ1-1; D possibly corresponds to TRBD1 (6 bases). The CDR3 sequence is 13 residues long. The V gene lost 1 base and the J gene lost 4 bases, with 10 bases spanning the gap. Germline values: CDR1 SQVTM, CDR2 ANQGSEA. CDR3: CSVEAGAGTEAFF. Here the CDR3 DNA reads TGCAGCGTTGAAGCGGGGGCGGGCACTGAAGCTTTCTTT.

In this sample, this clonotype turned up a few times. This chain joins TRBV9 and TRBJ2-7, with TRBD2 matching over 8 bases. Germline CDR1 reads SGDLS; CDR2 reads YYNGEE. Trimming at V came to 0 bases and at J to 4 bases, leaving 6 bases not matched to a gene. This CDR3 is 15 amino acids long. CDR3 nucleotides: TGTGCCAGCAGCGTAGGTGTTAGCGGGAATTACGAGCAGTACTTC. Translating it yields CASSVGVSGNYEQYF.

The rearrangement links TRBV4-3 to TRBJ1-4, with 7 bases fitting TRBD1. The CDR3 is 15 amino acids. Looked up from germline, CDR1 is LGHNA and CDR2 is YSLEER. Trimming cost V 4 bases and J 9 bases; bases outside gene matches: 11. The CDR3 sequence: CASSRERDSGKKLFF. CDR3 DNA: TGCGCCAGCAGCCGCGAACGGGACAGTGGAAAAAAACTGTTTTTT.

This clonotype was counted only a few times. CDR3 protein: CASSVESGGVYETQYF. CDR3 DNA sequence: TGTGCCAGCAGCGTAGAGTCAGGGGGCGTCTACGAGACCCAGTACTTC. The chain carries TRBV9 and TRBJ2-5, with TRBD1 matching over 8 bases. Germline lookup yields CDR1 SGDLS and CDR2 YYNGEE. With V trimmed by 0 bases and J by 5 bases, 9 bases remained unmatched. The CDR3 runs 16 residues.

This clonotype was detected a few times. One junction end disagrees with the germline gene, perhaps due to a read error. This chain joins TRBV6-5 and TRBJ2-1; 10 positions agree with TRBD2. The CDR3 contains 14 residues. Germline loops: CDR1 MNHEY, CDR2 SVGAGI. The chain's CDR3 is CAGSPSGSVNEQFF. The CDR3 region has the DNA TGTGCCGGCAGTCCTAGCGGGAGCGTTAATGAGCAGTTCTTC.

The table lists this clonotype with a few counts. The chain has TRBV20-1 and TRBJ1-6; a weak D match, TRBD1 (5 bases). The CDR3 consists of 13 residues. With 3 bases removed from V and 8 bases from J, the gap between germline ends came to 11 bases. Germline CDR1 DFQATT, CDR2 SNEGSKA (reference sequence). CDR3 in DNA: TGCAGTGCTAGGGGGGGGGGAGATTCACCCCTCCACTTT. Protein product: CSARGGGDSPLHF.

CDR3 in DNA: TGTGCCAGCAGCTTACGTGCTAGCGCGGATACGCAGTATTTT. Its translation is CASSLRASADTQYF. The chain has TRBV13 and TRBJ2-3; D is perhaps TRBD2 (6 bases). Germline assignment: CDR1 PRHDT and CDR2 FYEKMQ (reference sequence). V was shortened by 2 bases and J by 6 bases, with 12 bases between the two germline ends. The CDR3 length is 14 residues. The full variable domain, completed using reference TRBV13 and TRBJ2-3, is AAGVIQSPRHLIKEKRETATLKCYPIPRHDTVYWYQQGPGQDPQFLISFYEKMQSDKGSIPDRFSAQQFSDYHSELNMSSLELGDSALYFCASSLRASADTQYFGPGTRLTVL.

V usage is TRBV4-3 and J usage is TRBJ1-1, with D perhaps TRBD1 (6 bases). Germline V gives CDR1 LGHNA, CDR2 YSLEER. The V and J ends lost 0 bases and 4 bases respectively, with 12 bases between them. There are 15 residues in the CDR3. The CDR3 sequence: CASSQDGGRGTEAFF. CDR3 nucleotide sequence: TGCGCCAGCAGCCAAGATGGGGGCAGGGGCACTGAAGCTTTCTTT.

This clonotype turned up a few times. The chain recombines TRBV10-3 with TRBJ1-2; TRBD1 agrees at 7 bases. Germline CDR1 reads ENHRY; CDR2 reads SYGVKD. V shed 5 bases and J 1 base; nucleotides not matched to a gene: 13. CDR3 size: 17 residues. CDR3 loop: CAISSSPDRRINYGYTF. CDR3 sequence (DNA): TGTGCCATCAGTTCCTCCCCGGACAGGAGGATTAACTATGGCTACACCTTC.

J is TRBJ2-7 and V is TRBV15; 13 bases line up with TRBD2. CDR3 length: 16 amino acids. V shed 4 bases and J 5 bases; nucleotides not matched to a gene: 8. Germline V gene lookup returns CDR1 LNHNV and CDR2 YYDKDF (reference sequence). The CDR3 loop is CATSTGTSGIRDEQYF. In DNA form, the CDR3 reads TGTGCCACCAGCACTGGGACTAGCGGGATTAGGGACGAGCAGTACTTC.

V is TRBV2 and J is TRBJ1-5; TRBD1 aligns across 7 bases. The CDR3 length is 12 residues. Germline V gene lookup returns CDR1 SNHLY and CDR2 FYNNEI. V dropped 7 bases and J dropped 4; count of bases not matched to a gene: 1. The CDR3 region is CASKQGNQPQHF. The CDR3 DNA follows: TGTGCCAGCAAACAGGGGAATCAGCCCCAGCATTTT.

This clonotype has just a few counts. The chain is built from TRBV6-2 or TRBV6-3 and TRBJ1-2, with D unresolved. From germline, CDR1 is MNHEY and CDR2 SVGEGT. This CDR3 is 10 amino acids long. With 2 bases removed from V and 8 bases from J, the gap between germline ends came to 3 bases. In nucleotides, the CDR3 is TGTGCCAGCAGTTACCCCGGCTACACCTTC. This gives the protein CASSYPGYTF.

This clonotype was seen more than once but under ten times. The chain recombines TRBV13 with TRBJ2-5; D unresolved. The length of the CDR3 is 13 residues. The V end was cut by 5 bases, the J end by 3 bases, with 10 bases between. Germline V gives CDR1 PRHDT, CDR2 FYEKMQ (reference sequence). The CDR3 nucleotides read TGTGCCAGCAGCGGAAGACTGGAAGAGACCCAGTACTTC. Protein: CASSGRLEETQYF.

The J gene is TRBJ2-3, the V gene TRBV5-1, with 9 bases matching TRBD1. Germline CDR1 reads SGHRS; CDR2 reads YFSETQ. The V gene end was trimmed by 4 bases and the J gene end by 5 bases; junction bases not matched to a gene: 8. The CDR3 covers 15 residues. The CDR3 reads CASSPDGDRVDTQYF. The CDR3 coding sequence is TGCGCCAGCAGCCCGGATGGGGACAGGGTAGATACGCAGTATTTT. Drawing the rest from reference TRBV5-1 and TRBJ2-3, the complete variable domain is KAGVTQTPRYLIKTRGQQVTLSCSPISGHRSVSWYQQTPGQGLQFLFEYFSETQRNKGNFPGRFSGRQFSNSRSEMNVSTLELGDSALYLCASSPDGDRVDTQYFGPGTRLTVL.

This clonotype was detected a few times. The chain joins TRBV5-1 to TRBJ1-3; D possibly corresponds to TRBD1 (6 bases). The CDR3 totals 13 residues. Per the germline V gene, CDR1 is SGHRS and CDR2 is YFSETQ. Trimming stripped 4 bases from V and 3 bases from J, with 8 bases between. This CDR3 reads CASSRQVGNTIYF. DNA of the CDR3: TGCGCCAGCAGCCGACAGGTTGGAAACACCATATATTTT.

This clonotype was observed many times. The V call is TRBV5-1, the J call TRBJ2-7; no clear D. Per germline, CDR1 SGHRS and CDR2 YFSETQ. The CDR3 consists of 14 residues. V was pared by 0 bases and J by 0 bases, with 7 bases between. The CDR3 nucleotides read TGCGCCAGCAGCTTGGTTGCAGACTCCTACGAGCAGTACTTC. This gives the protein CASSLVADSYEQYF.

V and J are TRBV29-1 and TRBJ2-2, with 9 nucleotides matching TRBD1. V gave up 1 base and J gave up 7 bases; unmatched junction bases: 7. This CDR3 is built from 15 residues. CDR1 is SQVTM, CDR2 ANQGSEA, per germline. CDR3 amino acids: CSVEGWGQGSGELFF. The CDR3 DNA reads as TGCAGCGTTGAAGGGTGGGGACAGGGAAGCGGGGAGCTGTTTTTT.

This clonotype turned up a few times. This chain connects TRBV3-1 to TRBJ2-1; 9 positions agree with TRBD2. After removal of 0 bases from V and 7 bases from J, the junction contained 4 bases not matched to a gene. CDR3 length equals 15 residues. CDR1 is LGHDT, CDR2 YNNKEL, per germline (reference sequence). The CDR3 sequence is CASSQDRRGGNEQFF. The CDR3 DNA reads TGTGCCAGCAGCCAAGATCGGCGGGGGGGGAATGAGCAGTTCTTC.